Described below is a single T cell receptor (beta chain) sequence and its context. This record belongs to a study of technical replicates of blood from a handful of donors. Assay used: immunoSEQ multiplex PCR; TCRdb lists only in-frame clones, some missing. In the table there are under 85,000 clones, less than 98% of which are singletons. The CDR3 contains 10 residues. From germline, CDR1 is GTSNPN and CDR2 SVGIG (reference sequence). The junction had 7 bases not matched to a gene; V was cut back by 8 bases and J by 14 bases. The rearrangement joins TRBV30 to TRBJ2-4, with 9 bases matching TRBD2. Sequenced sample: T cells isolated from PBMCs. The source is a human donor in good health. CDR3 sequence (DNA): TGTGCCCCGGCGAGGACTAGCGAGTACTTC. Its protein product is CAPARTSEYF.